This T cell receptor beta chain stems from a study of blood T cell repertoires in COVID-19. Study-level background: Specimens from acute and convalescent COVID-19 originated in the United States, Italy and Spain. PBMCs, B-cell-depleted T cells, or T cells provided the cDNA or gDNA that made up the material.

V lost 5 bases and J 2 bases, leaving 11 bases between the germline ends. The CDR3 spans 14 residues. CDR1 MNHNY and CDR2 SVGAGI come from the germline V gene (reference sequence). How the authors handled the data: Scientists estimated how many nucleated cells there were by amplifying reference gene primers. Method: immunoSEQ multiplex PCR; TCRdb's copy keeps in-frame clones and lacks some. Clone size and the V and J calls come from that table; the DNA yielded D and trimming. The table records 100,000 to 150,000 clones, 55% to 75% of them present only once. This TCR derives from a woman aged 70-85 years with acute or convalescent COVID-19. Source material: peripheral blood. The gene calls are TRBV6-6 and TRBJ2-3; unclear D gene. DNA of the CDR3: TGTGCCAGCAGTAGGAGTCAGATCACAGATACGCAGTATTTT. It translates to CASSRSQITDTQYF.